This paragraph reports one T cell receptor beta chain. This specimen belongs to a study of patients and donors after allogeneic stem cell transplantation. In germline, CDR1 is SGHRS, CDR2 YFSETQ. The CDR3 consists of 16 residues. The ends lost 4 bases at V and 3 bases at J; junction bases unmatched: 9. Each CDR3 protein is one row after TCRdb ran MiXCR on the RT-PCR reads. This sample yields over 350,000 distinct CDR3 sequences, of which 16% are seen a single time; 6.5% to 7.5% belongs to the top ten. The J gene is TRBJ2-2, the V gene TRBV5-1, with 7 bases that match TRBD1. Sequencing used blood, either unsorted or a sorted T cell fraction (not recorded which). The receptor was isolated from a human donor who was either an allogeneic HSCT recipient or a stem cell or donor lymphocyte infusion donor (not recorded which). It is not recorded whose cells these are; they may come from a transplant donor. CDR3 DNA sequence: TGCGCCAGCAGCCCCGCGAGGGGGCGATACACCGGGGAGCTGTTTTTT. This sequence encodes CASSPARGRYTGELFF.